The 23 T cell receptor beta chains in this list originate from one sample, sequenced in a study of memory CD4+ T cells and cytomegalovirus serostatus. Single viable CD3+CD4+CD8-CD45RO+ cells were sorted as the memory CD4+ T cells. Only in-frame clones appear in the TCRdb table, and some are missing; sequencing was by immunoSEQ multiplex PCR. This sample has 70,000 to 90,000 clones, with 78% found just once. Specimen: memory CD4+ T cells from blood. Source of these receptors: an adult in good health and CMV-seropositive.

The CDR3 spells CASSLLLGMGSGNTIYF. DNA of the CDR3: TGTGCCAGCAGCTTACTACTGGGGATGGGCTCTGGAAACACCATATATTTT. The chain employs TRBV7-9 and TRBJ1-3, with D uncertain. The germline gives CDR1 SEHNR, CDR2 FQNEAQ (reference sequence). V was pared by 2 bases and J by 0 bases, with 14 bases between. CDR3 length: 17 residues.

This clone was counted between two and nine times. V is TRBV6-5 and J is TRBJ1-4; 8 positions agree with TRBD1. V shed 6 bases, J shed 8 bases, and the junction held 11 bases outside the gene matches. Germline V gene sequence: CDR1 MNHEY, CDR2 SVGAGI. CDR3 length equals 15 residues. CDR3 region: CASRPQGAHGEKLFF. DNA for the CDR3: TGTGCCAGCAGGCCTCAGGGGGCCCACGGGGAAAAACTGTTTTTT.

The rearrangement links TRBV6-1 to TRBJ2-7, with D possibly matching TRBD1 (6 bases). Germline V CDR1 and CDR2: MNHNS, SASEGT. This CDR3 region has 17 residues. The V gene lost 0 bases and the J gene lost 2 bases, with 17 bases spanning the gap. CDR3 sequence: CASSEADSTLRTYEQYV. The CDR3 DNA reads TGTGCCAGCAGTGAAGCGGACAGCACGCTGCGGACCTACGAGCAGTACGTC.

Regarding this clone: The DNA is omitted, as the CDR3 cannot be located on it reliably, and the CDR3 follows TCRdb's listing. CDR3 sequence: CASSFGQGTVPAF. This rearrangement joins TRBV5-6 to TRBJ1-6; the DNA was not used to check the table's D call, TRBD1. The CDR3 numbers 13 amino acids, ends counted. Germline CDR1 reads SGHDT; CDR2 reads YYEEEE.

This clone was seen just once. CDR3 bases: TGTGCCAGCAGCCAAGCCTTAGGGGAGGGGAACTCTGGAAACACCATATATTTT. Protein product: CASSQALGEGNSGNTIYF. The chain is built from TRBV28 and TRBJ1-3; D is possibly TRBD1 (5 bases). The CDR3 totals 18 residues. V was pared by 6 bases and J by 0 bases, with 21 bases between. In germline, CDR1 is MDHEN, CDR2 SYDVKM.

This clone was seen a handful of times. This chain links TRBV5-4 with TRBJ1-1, with D unclear. This CDR3 has 14 residues. The V end lost 1 base, the J end lost 2 bases, and 9 bases lay between the germline ends. CDR1 SGHNT and CDR2 YYREEE come from the germline V gene (reference sequence). Here the CDR3 DNA reads TGTGCCAGCAGCTTGCAGAGTTCTAACACTGAAGCTTTCTTT. Protein product: CASSLQSSNTEAFF. The entire variable domain, with the rest obtained from reference TRBV5-4 and TRBJ1-1, is as follows: ETGVTQSPTHLIKTRGQQVTLRCSSQSGHNTVSWYQQALGQGPQFIFQYYREEENGRGNFPPRFSGLQFPNYSSELNVNALELDDSALYLCASSLQSSNTEAFFGQGTRLTVV.

The chain combines TRBV5-4 with TRBJ2-2; either TRBD1 or TRBD2 may supply D (7 bases each). Between the trimmed V and J ends, which lost 4 bases and 4 bases, there was a span of 20 bases. Germline V gene data show CDR1 as SGHNT and CDR2 as YYREEE (reference sequence). CDR3 length: 17 residues. The CDR3 sequence: CASSLPQGTGGTGELFF. CDR3 bases: TGTGCCAGCAGCCTCCCACAGGGGACGGGGGGCACCGGGGAGCTGTTTTTT.

This clone has ten or more counts. The V gene is TRBV9, the J gene TRBJ2-2; 7 positions match TRBD2. This CDR3 has 16 amino acids. With 3 bases clipped from V and 0 bases from J, the junction kept 5 bases outside the gene matches. Germline V CDR1 and CDR2: SGDLS, YYNGEE. As DNA, the CDR3 is TGTGCCAGCAGCGGGGGGGGACTACCGAACACCGGGGAGCTGTTTTTT. This gives the protein CASSGGGLPNTGELFF.

This clone was seen more than once but under ten times. The rearrangement uses TRBV5-1 and TRBJ2-2; the D gene is possibly TRBD1 (6 bases). This CDR3 is 14 amino acids long. Deletions cut 0 bases from V and 7 bases from J, with 10 bases between. The germline V gene encodes CDR1 SGHRS and CDR2 YFSETQ. CDR3 nucleotide sequence: TGCGCCAGCAGCTTGGACAGGGTCGGCGGGGAGCTGTTTTTT. Protein sequence: CASSLDRVGGELFF.

The rearrangement uses TRBV6-1 and TRBJ1-1; a possible D gene is TRBD1 (5 bases). The CDR3 totals 19 residues. Germline V gene data show CDR1 as MNHNS and CDR2 as SASEGT. Trimming took off 3 bases at V and 0 bases at J, with 23 bases between the two ends. CDR3 in amino acids: CASSDGRRGSGELNTEAFF. The CDR3 DNA is TGTGCCAGCAGTGACGGCAGGCGGGGGTCCGGAGAGTTGAACACTGAAGCTTTCTTT.

The chain has TRBV14 and TRBJ1-4, with D perhaps matching TRBD1 (6 bases). This CDR3 is 16 amino acids long. The V and J ends lost 1 base and 4 bases respectively, with 13 bases between them. Germline-derived CDR1 and CDR2 are SGHDN and FVKESK. The CDR3 loop is CASSQAVTGYNEKLFF. CDR3 DNA: TGTGCCAGCAGCCAAGCAGTTACAGGGTATAATGAAAAACTGTTTTTT.

V gene TRBV6-1 combines with J gene TRBJ2-1, with D possibly TRBD2 on 5 matching bases. The CDR3 contains 16 residues. Per germline, CDR1 MNHNS and CDR2 SASEGT. The V and J ends lost 2 bases and 10 bases respectively, with 21 bases between them. The CDR3 spells CASSESISALKKEQFF. The CDR3 bases are TGTGCCAGCAGTGAATCTATTAGCGCCCTAAAAAAGGAGCAGTTCTTC.

CDR3: CASSLDQANTEAFF. The CDR3 region has the DNA TGTGCCAGCAGCTTAGATCAGGCGAACACTGAAGCTTTCTTT. The rearrangement uses TRBV11-2 and TRBJ1-1; no firm D call. The CDR3 is made up of 14 amino acids. V lost 0 bases, J lost 1 base, and 6 bases lay in between. CDR1 and CDR2 from the germline V gene are SGHAT and FQNNGV.

The rearrangement joins TRBV18 to TRBJ2-5; 7 bases match TRBD1. Germline V gene sequence: CDR1 KGHSH, CDR2 LQKENI. J was trimmed by 5 bases and V by 6 bases; bases with no gene match: 6. This CDR3 contains 13 residues. CDR3: CASSEGQWETQYF. The CDR3 nucleotides are TGTGCCAGCTCCGAGGGACAGTGGGAGACCCAGTACTTC.

This sequence joins TRBV30 and TRBJ2-1; 9 bases fit TRBD2. Germline V gives CDR1 GTSNPN, CDR2 SVGIG (reference sequence). The CDR3 is 15 amino acids. Trimming removed 0 bases from V and 5 bases from J; junction bases left unmatched: 5. Here the CDR3 DNA reads TGTGCCTGGAGTGTGGGGATAGCGGGGGACAATGAGCAGTTCTTC. It is translated as CAWSVGIAGDNEQFF.

The CDR3 DNA reads as TGTGCCAGCAGTTACTTAGTCACCCTCTACAATGAGCAGTTCTTC. It yields the protein CASSYLVTLYNEQFF. The chain employs TRBV6-6 and TRBJ2-1; D call uncertain. The germline CDR1 and CDR2 sequences are MNHNY and SVGAGI (reference sequence). The CDR3 contains 15 residues. Trimming took 1 base from V and 3 from J, leaving 10 bases between them.

This rearrangement joins TRBV18 to TRBJ2-7; 7 positions agree with TRBD1. The CDR3 spans 14 residues. Per the germline V gene, CDR1 is KGHSH and CDR2 is LQKENI. The V gene end was trimmed by 3 bases and the J gene end by 6 bases; junction bases not matched to a gene: 8. Here the CDR3 DNA reads TGTGCCAGCTCACCGTATCGAGACAGGGTCGAGCAGTACTTC. It encodes CASSPYRDRVEQYF.

The chain couples TRBV9 to TRBJ2-3; unclear D gene. Trimming took 4 bases from V and 0 from J, leaving 12 bases between them. Germline CDR1 and CDR2: SGDLS and YYNGEE. The CDR3 is made up of 15 amino acids. CDR3 sequence reads: CASSPIPSSTDTQYF. DNA of the CDR3: TGTGCCAGCAGCCCCATTCCTAGTAGCACAGATACGCAGTATTTT. The full variable domain, with the rest looked up from reference TRBV9 and TRBJ2-3, is DSGVTQTPKHLITATGQRVTLRCSPRSGDLSVYWYQQSLDQGLQFLIQYYNGEERAKGNILERFSAQQFPDLHSELNLSSLELGDSALYFCASSPIPSSTDTQYFGPGTRLTVL.

This chain joins TRBV10-2 and TRBJ1-5; D perhaps matches TRBD1 (6 bases). The germline gives CDR1 WSHSY, CDR2 SAAADI. V gave up 1 base and J gave up 5 bases, with 12 bases separating them. This CDR3 is built from 15 residues. The CDR3 loop is CASSEYREADQPQHF. CDR3 DNA: TGCGCCAGCAGTGAGTACAGGGAGGCGGATCAGCCCCAGCATTTT.

V usage is TRBV5-8 and J usage is TRBJ2-5; TRBD1 agrees at 7 bases. V was pared by 4 bases and J by 5 bases, with 11 bases of the junction left unmatched. The V gene's germline CDR1 is SGHTS and CDR2 YDEGEE. This CDR3 has 15 amino acids. DNA for the CDR3: TGTGCCAGCAGCCAGAACAGGGGTTGGTCTGAGACCCAGTACTTC. This sequence encodes CASSQNRGWSETQYF.

Written as DNA, the CDR3 is TGTGCCAGCAGTGTAGGGTTGAGAGATCAGCCCCAGCATTTT. Protein: CASSVGLRDQPQHF. The chain couples TRBV2 to TRBJ1-5, with D uncertain. The length of the CDR3 is 14 residues. Germline assignment: CDR1 SNHLY and CDR2 FYNNEI. With 4 bases removed from V and 5 bases from J, the gap between germline ends came to 12 bases. Supplemented by reference TRBV2 and TRBJ1-5, the full variable domain reads EPEVTQTPSHQVTQMGQEVILRCVPISNHLYFYWYRQILGQKVEFLVSFYNNEISEKSEIFDDQFSVERPDGSNFTLKIRSTKLEDSAMYFCASSVGLRDQPQHFGDGTRLSIL.

The chain carries TRBV28 and TRBJ1-4; TRBD1 agrees at 10 bases. The CDR3 sequence is 13 residues long. Germline lookup yields CDR1 MDHEN and CDR2 SYDVKM. The ends lost 6 bases at V and 7 bases at J; junction bases unmatched: 2. CDR3 bases: TGTGCCAGCAGCCGGGACAGGGGTGAAAAACTGTTTTTT. Residues: CASSRDRGEKLFF. The variable domain in full, completed from reference TRBV28 and TRBJ1-4, reads DVKVTQSSRYLVKRTGEKVFLECVQDMDHENMFWYRQDPGLGLRLIYFSYDVKMKEKGDIPEGYSVSREKKERFSLILESASTNQTSMYLCASSRDRGEKLFFGSGTQLSVL.

This clone was counted once. This chain uses TRBV5-6 with TRBJ1-6; D is perhaps TRBD1 (5 bases). V was pared by 2 bases and J by 0 bases, with 9 bases between. Germline CDR1 and CDR2: SGHDT and YYEEEE. The CDR3 is made up of 16 amino acids. Written as DNA, the CDR3 is TGTGCCAGCAGCTTCGGGGGGTCCTCCTATAATTCACCCCTCCACTTT. Protein sequence: CASSFGGSSYNSPLHF.